This T cell receptor (beta chain) is from a study of OX40 agonist ivuxolimab in advanced cancers. CDR1 SGHVS and CDR2 FQNEAQ come from the germline V gene. The CDR3 has 15 amino acids. Trimming removed 1 base at V and 0 bases at J, with 10 bases between. TCRdb's copy holds only in-frame clones and misses some; the assay was immunoSEQ multiplex PCR. The sample carries 65,000 to 75,000 clones, roughly 87% recorded once. This clonotype was obtained from an adult with an advanced solid tumor such as melanoma, head and neck, liver or kidney cancer. The chain links TRBV7-8 to TRBJ2-7; unclear D gene. This sample comprised CD4+ or CD8+ T cells sorted from blood, obtained in a trial of the OX40 agonist ivuxolimab. The CDR3 is CASSLVPKTSYEQYF. The CDR3 DNA reads as TGTGCCAGCAGCTTAGTTCCGAAAACCTCCTACGAGCAGTACTTC.